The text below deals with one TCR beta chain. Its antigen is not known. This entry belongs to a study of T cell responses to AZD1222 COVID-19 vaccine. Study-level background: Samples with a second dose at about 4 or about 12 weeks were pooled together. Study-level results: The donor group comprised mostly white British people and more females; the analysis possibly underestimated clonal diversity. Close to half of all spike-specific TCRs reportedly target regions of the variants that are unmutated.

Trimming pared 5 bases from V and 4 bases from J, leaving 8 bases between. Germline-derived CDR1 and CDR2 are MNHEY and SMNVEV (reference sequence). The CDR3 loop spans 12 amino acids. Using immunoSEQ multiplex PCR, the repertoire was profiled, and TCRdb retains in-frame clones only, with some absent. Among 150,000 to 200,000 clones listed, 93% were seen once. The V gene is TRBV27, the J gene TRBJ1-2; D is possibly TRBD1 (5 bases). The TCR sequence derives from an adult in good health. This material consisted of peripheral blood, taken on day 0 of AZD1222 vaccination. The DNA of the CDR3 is TGTGCCAGCAGTCCCGGGACCTATGGCTACACCTTC. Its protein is CASSPGTYGYTF.